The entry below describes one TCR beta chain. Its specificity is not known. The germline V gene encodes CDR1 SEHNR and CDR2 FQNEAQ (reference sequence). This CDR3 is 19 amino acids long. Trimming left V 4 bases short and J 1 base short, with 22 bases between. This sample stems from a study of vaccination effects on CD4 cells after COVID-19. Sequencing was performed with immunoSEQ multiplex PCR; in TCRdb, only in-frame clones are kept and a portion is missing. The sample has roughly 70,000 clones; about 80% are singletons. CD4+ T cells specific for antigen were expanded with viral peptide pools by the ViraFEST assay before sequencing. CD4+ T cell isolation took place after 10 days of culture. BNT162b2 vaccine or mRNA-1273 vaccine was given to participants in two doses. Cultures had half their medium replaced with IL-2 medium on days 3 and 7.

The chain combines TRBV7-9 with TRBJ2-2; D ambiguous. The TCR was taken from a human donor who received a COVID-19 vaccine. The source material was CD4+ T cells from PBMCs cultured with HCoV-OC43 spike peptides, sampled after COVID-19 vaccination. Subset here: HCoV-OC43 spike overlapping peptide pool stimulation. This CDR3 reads CASSSQNPLALRNTGELFF. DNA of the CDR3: TGTGCCAGCAGCTCTCAAAATCCCCTTGCCCTGAGGAACACCGGGGAGCTGTTTTTT.